This entry is about one T cell receptor (beta chain). The antigen is undetermined. A multiplex PCR was run with 60 Vbeta primers and 13 Jbeta primers. Using immunoSEQ multiplex PCR, the repertoire was profiled, and TCRdb retains in-frame clones only, with some absent. The table includes about 120,000 clones, roughly 80% detected once. The data belong to a study of cytomegalovirus exposure and HLA in healthy donors. Study-level points and caveats: Common viral pathogens were later found to be apparently linked to several of the most significant clusters. Exclusion applied to some V segments, including TRBV6-2 and TRBV6-3, as they were indistinguishable. Through in vitro validation, a few CMV-associated chains were shown to be specific for CMV antigens. Later analysis identified a missense DCLRE1C variant that was linked to TCR beta V- and J-gene trimming.

The germline V and J ends were trimmed by 5 bases and 0 bases, with 8 bases remaining between them. The CDR3 runs to 14 residues. Per germline, CDR1 GTSNPN and CDR2 SVGIG (reference sequence). V gene TRBV30 combines with J gene TRBJ1-6; D ambiguous. This TCR derives from a man in his thirties or forties in good health and CMV-seronegative. Sequenced sample: PBMCs. For the CDR3, the DNA is TGTGCCTGGCTAGGGAGCTCCTATAATTCACCCCTCCACTTT. The encoded protein is CAWLGSSYNSPLHF.